These 10 T cell receptor beta chains were sequenced from one sample in a study of a mutant IDH1 vaccine in newly diagnosed glioma. The sample's time point: baseline, week 1 (first vaccination visit). Treatment given: pre-vaccination baseline after standard-of-care therapy. Clones were read by immunoSEQ multiplex PCR, and TCRdb kept only the in-frame ones, dropping some. The repertoire holds over 80,000 clones, with roughly 89% as singletons. The sequencing used PBMCs, collected from a glioma patient treated with radiotherapy, temozolomide or both. The receptor set was obtained from a woman between 50 and 59 years old with glioma.

The chain combines TRBV6-1 with TRBJ2-6; 7 bases are shared with TRBD2. The germline gives CDR1 MNHNS, CDR2 SASEGT. The CDR3 is 14 amino acids. J was trimmed by 0 bases and V by 7 bases; bases with no gene match: 0. DNA for the CDR3: TGTGCCAGCACGGGGGGCTCTGGGGCCAACGTCCTGACTTTC. Encoded protein: CASTGGSGANVLTF.

The chain recombines TRBV27 with TRBJ2-7; TRBD2 matches 7 bases. The CDR3 runs 16 residues. Germline CDR1 is MNHEY and CDR2 is SMNVEV (reference sequence). The J segment lost 3 bases and the V segment lost 5 bases, leaving 13 bases of the junction unmatched. CDR3 nucleotides: TGTGCCAGCAGTCCCTCCCTCGGGGGGAGGTTCTACGAGCAGTACTTC. Translating gives CASSPSLGGRFYEQYF.

The chain couples TRBV5-1 to TRBJ2-7, with a possible D match to TRBD2 (6 bases). V gave up 4 bases and J gave up 1 base, with 15 bases separating them. The CDR3 runs to 15 residues. Germline CDR1 reads SGHRS; CDR2 reads YFSETQ. CDR3 bases: TGCGCCAGCAGCACGCACCAGACTAGTTCCTACGAGCAGTACTTC. It is translated as CASSTHQTSSYEQYF.

This chain joins TRBV19 and TRBJ1-1, with a possible D match to TRBD1 (5 bases). Germline V gene sequence: CDR1 LNHDA, CDR2 SQIVND (reference sequence). The CDR3 contains 15 residues. The germline V and J ends were trimmed by 1 base and 0 bases, with 9 bases remaining between them. CDR3 DNA sequence: TGTGCCAGTAGTATAGGGGGCAATATGAACACTGAAGCTTTCTTT. As protein: CASSIGGNMNTEAFF.

The chain is built from TRBV29-1 and TRBJ1-1, with D perhaps matching TRBD1 (6 bases). CDR1 and CDR2 (germline): SQVTM, ANQGSEA. The CDR3 has 14 amino acids. Trimming took 4 bases from V and 1 from J, leaving 13 bases between them. The CDR3 DNA follows: TGCAGCGTTGGCCAGGGACAAAAGAACACTGAAGCTTTCTTT. Translation gives CSVGQGQKNTEAFF.

The CDR3 sequence is CASSLGIAGFSYNEQFF. CDR3 bases: TGTGCCAGCAGCCTGGGAATAGCGGGATTCTCCTACAATGAGCAGTTCTTC. The V gene is TRBV13, the J gene TRBJ2-1; 8 bases fit TRBD2. Trimming cost V 5 bases and J 0 bases; bases outside gene matches: 9. CDR3 size: 17 residues. Germline CDR1 and CDR2: PRHDT and FYEKMQ (reference sequence). The full variable domain, completed using reference TRBV13 and TRBJ2-1, is AAGVIQSPRHLIKEKRETATLKCYPIPRHDTVYWYQQGPGQDPQFLISFYEKMQSDKGSIPDRFSAQQFSDYHSELNMSSLELGDSALYFCASSLGIAGFSYNEQFFGPGTRLTVL.

The CDR3 DNA sequence: TGTGCCATCAGTGAGTCGCGCGGGAGCAATGAGCAGTTCTTC. Encoded protein: CAISESRGSNEQFF. The chain links TRBV10-3 to TRBJ2-1; the match to TRBD2 covers 7 bases. The germline gives CDR1 ENHRY, CDR2 SYGVKD. The V and J ends lost 0 bases and 6 bases, in that order; junction bases with no gene match: 2. The CDR3 is 14 residues long.

V gene TRBV10-1 combines with J gene TRBJ2-2; unclear D gene. Looked up from germline, CDR1 is WNHNN and CDR2 is SYGVQD (reference sequence). Trimming shortened V by 6 bases and J by 1 base, and 6 bases separated the two germline ends. The CDR3 is 13 amino acids. The CDR3 region is CASRGKNTGELFF. DNA for the CDR3: TGCGCCAGCAGGGGAAAGAACACCGGGGAGCTGTTTTTT.

V is TRBV13 and J is TRBJ2-7; 10 bases match TRBD2. There are 15 residues in the CDR3. The germline V gene has CDR1 PRHDT and CDR2 FYEKMQ (reference sequence). Germline trimming cut 4 bases from V and 2 bases from J; bases unmatched to any gene: 5. CDR3 amino acids: CASSSGTSEAYEQYF. The DNA for the CDR3 is TGTGCCAGCAGCTCTGGGACTAGCGAAGCCTACGAGCAGTACTTC.

The gene calls are TRBV19 and TRBJ2-5; D is unresolved. The tail of the sequence fits TRBJ2-7 better, so the J call may be wrong. This CDR3 has 11 amino acids. Germline lookup yields CDR1 LNHDA and CDR2 SQIVND (reference sequence). In DNA form, the CDR3 reads TGTGCCAGTGGTCGCCGGAGCGAGCAGTACTTC. Protein: CASGRRSEQYF.